The sample holds one count of the clone carrying this T cell receptor beta chain. The data are from a study of cytomegalovirus exposure and HLA in healthy donors. At the level of the study: Assignment to the Caucasian-associated ancestry cluster applied to approximately 80% of the roughly 420 genotyped donors.

PCR used 60 Vbeta primers and 13 Jbeta primers. Generated by immunoSEQ multiplex PCR, the TCRdb table keeps only in-frame clones and is missing some. The table lists 95,000 to 150,000 clones, about 80% of them singletons. The sequence derives from a woman aged 18-29 years in good health and CMV-seronegative. Material for sequencing was PBMCs.

CDR3 protein: CASSSERAATDTQYF. The CDR3 DNA reads TGTGCCAGCAGCTCCGAGCGGGCCGCCACAGATACGCAGTATTTT. The V and J genes are TRBV11-2 and TRBJ2-3; a possible D gene is TRBD2 (6 bases). The CDR3 totals 15 residues. The germline CDR1 and CDR2 sequences are SGHAT and FQNNGV. Trimming left V 4 bases short and J 2 bases short, with 13 bases between.